This T cell receptor beta chain was documented in a study of blood T cell repertoires in COVID-19 (dated by TCRdb to the early 2020s). Notes on the research overall: Samples from collaborators originated in the United States, Italy and Spain and spanned both the acute and convalescent phases of COVID-19. Nearly every sample came with metadata listing a de-identified subject ID, COVID-19 status, age in years and sex. The samples were drawn from two sources: the first 160 participants of the ongoing ImmuneRACE study, and 1,254 subjects contributed by 6 global collaborators. A freely available public database, intended as a resource for researchers studying the immune response to SARS-CoV-2, is where the repertoires were released. The prospective study material was composed of cDNA or gDNA derived from T cells, B-cell-depleted T cells, or PBMCs. Where available, HLA class I and class II types were obtained from metadata supplied by the sample provider rather than from assay-based typing. Subjects who had been exposed to COVID-19, were actively infected with it, or had recovered from it provided the deeply sampled blood TCRbeta repertoires that made up the dataset.

TCRbeta CDR3 regions were amplified from genomic DNA using the immunoSEQ Assay, a bias-controlled multiplex PCR. The study's processing was this. The number of nucleated cells in each sample was estimated by amplification of reference gene primers within the assay. To quantify the absolute abundance of each unique TCRbeta CDR3 rearrangement, sequence reads were collapsed and filtered. For each sample, productive Simpson clonality was calculated by taking the square root of Simpson's diversity index across productive rearrangements. The immuneACCESS repertoire file appears here via TCRdb, limited to in-frame rearrangements. These files lack a portion of the clones; in checked studies, under half of the deficit traces to unresolved V genes, and the cause of the others is not known. From that table come the V and J calls and clone size; the DNA was used to work out D and trimming. Here the sample has over 350,000 clones; 70% to 90% occur a single time. Of the sample, 0.9% to 1% falls within the top ten clones.

A note on this clone: Its antigen is currently not known. Qualities for individual bases were not recorded, and no much larger clone is one base off.

The full study reports these points: Clinical and demographic metadata were provided uncurated, with the amount varying by source and participant.

Participants in the prospective study were enrolled through a virtual design, were aged roughly 18 to 100 years, and lived in roughly 26 United States geographic areas. In the prospective study, participants were assigned to cohorts based on the clinical history participants reported in a screening survey and a study questionnaire. Each participant in the prospective study had whole blood, serum and a nasopharyngeal or oropharyngeal swab collected by mobile phlebotomists. Prospective study participants could optionally give additional blood draws and questionnaires over a roughly two-month period. Before DNA extraction, blood samples from the prospective study were shipped at room temperature or frozen. Taken from cysteine to phenylalanine, the CDR3 has 14 residues. Only the CDR3 DNA is retained, 42 bases long and in frame from the first base. Relative to germline, V is missing 3 bases and J is missing 6 bases, with 5 bases of the junction outside any gene match. Taken from the germline V gene (reference sequence), the CDR1 and CDR2 loops are LNHNV and YYDKDF.

The sequence joins TRBV15 to TRBJ2-7; TRBD1 lines up with 10 middle nucleotides. Sequenced sample: PBMCs or T cells enriched from blood (not recorded which). This TCR derives from a woman in her thirties with acute COVID-19. CDR3 region: CATSRGQGSTEQYF. Read as DNA, the sequence is TGTGCCACCAGCAGGGGACAGGGGTCAACCGAGCAGTACTTC.